This TCR beta chain was sequenced during a study of Ad26.COV2.S vaccination and SARS-CoV-2 variants. Study context: Intramuscularly, Ad26.COV2.S was given either once or twice, 56 days apart.

V was trimmed by 4 bases and J by 2 bases, leaving 13 bases between them. Germline V gene sequence: CDR1 SGHRS, CDR2 YFSETQ. The CDR3 has 14 residues. The treatment was: roughly 19 received Ad26.COV2.S at low or high dose, single or two shots; 5 received placebo; per-sample allocation not given. On day 63 after the first injection, vaccine and placebo recipients gave samples. In the vaccine, an Ad26 vector expressed the SARS-CoV-2 spike of the Wuhan strain. Libraries were prepared by immunoSEQ multiplex PCR; TCRdb keeps only in-frame clonotypes and omits some of them. The table shows 350,000 to 450,000 clones, with approximately 81% occurring only once.

The sequence was obtained from a person aged 18-65 years who received the Ad26.COV2.S COVID-19 vaccine or a placebo. The sequences come from peripheral blood, collected in a trial of Ad26.COV2.S vaccine versus placebo. The V call is TRBV5-1, the J call TRBJ2-7; unclear D gene. CDR3 DNA: TGCGCCAGCAGCCGCTGGCAAGGAGCCTACGAGCAGTACTTC. Its translation: CASSRWQGAYEQYF.